This TCR beta chain was sequenced for a study of blood T cells in healthy people across ages. About the study: T cells yielded about one barcoded beta molecule per two cells through template switching.

In germline, CDR1 is LGHNA, CDR2 YSLEER. The CDR3 consists of 16 residues. Trimming removed 0 bases at V and 4 bases at J, with 12 bases between. Per-sample yields of isolated PBMCs were at least 6 million. Together with a sample-barcoded 5' primer, a J-beta primer mix was included in a second PCR lasting 7 to 11 cycles. Each CDR3 protein is one row after TCRdb ran MiXCR on the 5' RACE reads. The profile shows some 1.5 million distinct CDR3 sequences, about 30% of them singletons. The J gene is TRBJ2-2, the V gene TRBV4-3, with D uncertain. The source is a woman in her twenties or thirties in good health. Input material: blood. CDR3 coding DNA: TGCGCCAGCAGCCAAGATCCCGCGAGGAGCACCGGGGAGCTGTTTTTT. It codes for CASSQDPARSTGELFF.